This TCR beta chain was retrieved from a study of cytomegalovirus exposure and HLA in healthy donors (dated 2017 in TCRdb). About the study as a whole: An earlier analysis of 587 of the donors reported 250 to 300 Gb of sequence data and roughly 110 million unique TCR beta sequences from roughly 200 million T cells. A few DR-DQ haplotypes were treated as single units for association and clustering because of strong linkage in the cohort. Typing coverage varied by locus: about 620-630 donors for A, B, C, DRB1 and DQB1; approximately 560 for DQA1; about 600 for DPA1; more than 450 for DPB1. Across some 400 genotyped donors of the cohort, an average of about 200,000 unique TCR beta nucleotide sequences per donor were sequenced, and roughly a sixth of those sequences were non-productive. Of the 398 genotyped donors, around 81% fell in the genetic ancestry cluster associated with self-reported Caucasian donors. All discovery cohort repertoires had been generated using a single sequencing platform. To decide whether each TCR beta V gene segment behaved as functional or pseudogenic, an earlier analysis of some 540 of the donors relied on high-throughput TCR beta sequencing. Rather than drawing on any new phenotypic data, the later analysis identified candidate immune exposures from TCR beta sequences and the way those sequences occurred across donors. The T cell repertoires of 666 subjects were profiled by immunosequencing and related to cytomegalovirus serostatus. Roughly 300 gigabases of sequencing data and 70 million to 85 million unique TCR sequences were included in an early release covering several hundred HLA-typed donors. Donor age, sex, ethnicity and CMV serostatus were compiled alongside the repertoire data. A later analysis re-analyzed previously published TCR beta repertoires from several hundred donors and added high-resolution HLA genotyping to study TCR occurrence patterns. A later genetic analysis took genome-wide SNP genotypes for about 55% of the 666 donors and used that subset as a discovery cohort. To predict cytomegalovirus infection status, the study combined high-throughput TCR immunosequencing, statistical association of individual TCRs with disease status, and machine learning. HLA typing covered class I and class II loci at four-digit resolution. Besides the first cohort of roughly 660 subjects, a separate validation cohort made up of 90 to 150 different subjects was used. The study was designed to test whether signatures of past pathogen exposure could be identified by cataloging public T cell receptors.

V loses 5 bases, J loses 4 bases, and the germline ends lie 11 bases apart. For CDR1 and CDR2, the germline V gene lists SGHTA and FQGNSA. Spanning cysteine to phenylalanine, the CDR3 consists of 13 amino acids. Only the CDR3 region is kept as DNA, spanning 39 bases read in frame from base 1. Findings and caveats that apply to the study as a whole: A later analysis reported that several top co-occurrence clusters appeared linked to parvovirus B19, influenza, CMV and Epstein-Barr virus. The only immune exposure information available for the cohort was CMV serostatus. Most TCR sequences were observed very rarely across donors, whereas some public TCRs were present in many individuals. Because the 87-base-pair reads could not distinguish some IMGT-functional V segments, including TRBV6-2 and TRBV6-3, those segments were excluded. Because HLA typing was missing for some donors at each locus, association tests included only the typed subset. In this cohort, only TCR beta chains were sequenced, and detectable features were limited by the absence of alpha or paired-chain data. Linkage disequilibrium might explain the correlated functional status among segregating V segments, but an unknown experimental factor could not be excluded. The authors suggested that the approach could potentially be generalized to other disease states and immunological phenotypes. An association between a missense DCLRE1C variant and V-gene and J-gene trimming of TCR beta chains was found in a later genetic analysis and replicated in an independent cohort. In an earlier analysis of around 600 of the donors, most TCR beta V segments appeared in productive rearrangements about 87% or about 30% of the time, broadly matching IMGT annotations. A further reported finding was that TCR beta sequences accurately predicted the HLA-A and HLA-B alleles for most subjects in the first cohort. The classifier was reported to diagnose cytomegalovirus status with high specificity and sensitivity in both the original and validation cohorts. Roughly uniform sequencing depth across donors was assumed in presence/absence analyses, although this assumption may not hold. In a later genetic analysis, fewer N-insertions in productive TCRs were reported among donors in an Asian-associated ancestry cluster than the 666-donor mean. Some 16 rarely observed V segments, including chromosome 9 orphons, were excluded from the earlier analysis of a few hundred of the donors because counts were too low. According to a later analysis, most CMV-associated TCR beta chains appeared to be HLA-restricted, and the HLA associations seemed to be driven largely by CMV exposure. Specific HLA alleles were associated with 15,000 to 20,000 TCR beta sequences at a false discovery rate of 0.05 in a later analysis. In a later analysis, HLA-associated TCR beta chains were found to be more clonally expanded and to have lower generation probabilities than equally common non-associated chains. A total of 150 to 200 TCR beta chains were listed by the study as associated with cytomegalovirus. A group of highly shared sequence variants was considered likely to be a technical artifact of the sequencing pipeline. In a later analysis, TCR association rates were found to vary across HLA loci, with the most associated TCRs seen for DRB1 alleles and the fewest for HLA-C alleles. When HLA alleles, especially DR and DQ, strongly co-occurred, TCR associations were difficult to assign to individual alleles. In vitro tests confirmed that a few of the cytomegalovirus-associated TCR beta chains recognize cytomegalovirus antigens.

Concerning this clone: This receptor's antigen is unknown. Within one base of it there is no much larger clone, and no base qualities were kept.

In total, 500 to 700 healthy bone marrow donors made up the cohort. Cohort members were all nominally healthy when sampled, although unrecorded immune exposures were likely present. The donor was CMV seropositive and was included in the group of around 300 seropositive cohort members. Every donor gave a peripheral blood sample, and the peripheral blood mononuclear cells from that sample were used for TCR beta sequencing. Genomic DNA was extracted from the blood cell samples with the Qiagen DNeasy Blood Extraction Kit. Library creation used the immunoSEQ multiplex PCR assay. For the multiplex PCR, a mixture combining 60 forward primers for TCR Vbeta segments and 13 reverse primers for TCR Jbeta segments was used. The CDR3 region of rearranged TCR beta genes was amplified from genomic DNA by a multiplex PCR assay. The amplified TCR beta libraries were sequenced on the Illumina HiSeq System as 87-base-pair reads. Concerning the study's data processing: Across the 600 to 700 repertoires, a later analysis counted some 80 million unique TCR beta chains, 9 million to 14 million of which were shared by at least two donors. A nearest-neighbor algorithm error-corrected the raw reads and collapsed the reads into unique sequences, merging closely related sequences to remove PCR and sequencing errors. CDR3 sequences were aligned to IMGT reference sequences to assign V, D and J gene segments. For a sequence to be retained, a match of at least six nucleotides was required to both a V gene segment and a J gene segment. A rearrangement counted as productive if the CDR3 had no stop codons and remained in frame with V and J, and every other rearrangement counted as non-productive. CDR3 was defined by IMGT convention, running from the second conserved V-encoded cysteine to the conserved J-encoded phenylalanine. The earlier analysis of 500 to 600 of the donors excluded sequences that lacked an unambiguous match to a single V gene segment. An earlier analysis of 450 to 650 of the donors called V segments functional above 56.7% productive rearrangements and segregating when the between-donor standard deviation exceeded 5%. A statistical classification framework was developed to diagnose cytomegalovirus status using the catalog of TCR beta chain sequences. In a later analysis, TCR nucleotide sequences were compared against IMGT/GENE-DB human TR gene sequences so that V and J genes could be assigned. Using the TCRdist pipeline, a later analysis assigned CDR3 sequences along with most-parsimonious VDJ recombination scenarios. In a later analysis, each TCR beta chain was defined by its CDR3 amino acid sequence together with its V-gene family, and reads without a unique V-gene family were excluded. To address suspected cross-contamination and a sequencing artifact, a later analysis removed 592 highly shared, low-generation-probability nucleotide sequences. For each public chain, a later analysis derived a clonal expansion index from normalized ranks of inferred template counts within each repertoire. In a later analysis, generation probabilities were computed with a VDJ recombination model fitted to out-of-frame rearrangements, and the resulting probabilities were checked against IGoR. In a later analysis, hypergeometric tests were used to score TCR-TCR, TCR-HLA and TCR-CMV co-occurrence, with a repertoire-size bias correction applied to TCR pairs. In a later analysis, false discovery rates were estimated by permuting HLA or CMV assignments 20 times. In a later analysis, co-occurring TCRs were grouped using DBSCAN, and TCRdist sequence similarity was added for clustering within HLA-allele-positive subsets. Co-occurrence clustering excluded repertoires with fewer than 30,000 or more than 120,000 public chains, plus five with anomalous nucleotide sharing. This is the immuneACCESS table as TCRdb keeps it, with only in-frame sequences that have V and J called. A part of the clones is gone; compared with another copy, unresolved V genes explain less than half, and the rest is unexplained. The DNA gave D and trimming, while V, J and clone size come from that table. This sample gives 52,000 or so clones in total; roughly 81% of them show up just once. Jointly, the top ten make up 2.5% to 3% of the sample.

The clonotype originates from a woman aged 40 to 50 in good health and CMV-seropositive. The rearrangement combines TRBV7-2 with TRBJ2-5; TRBD1 could be the D gene, as 6 bases match. The sample taken for sequencing was PBMCs. Here the CDR3 is given as CASSPQGGETQYF. The sequence in DNA is TGTGCCAGCAGCCCACAGGGTGGAGAGACCCAGTACTTC. The CDR3, completed at both ends by the reference TRBV7-2 and TRBJ2-5 genes, gives the full variable domain GAGVSQSPSNKVTEKGKDVELRCDPISGHTALYWYRQSLGQGLEFLIYFQGNSAPDKSGLPSDRFSAERTGGSVSTLTIQRTQQEDSAVYLCASSPQGGETQYFGPGTRLLVL.